Below, 10 T cell receptor beta chains from the same sample are listed, as sequenced in a study of OX40 agonist ivuxolimab in advanced cancers. Using immunoSEQ multiplex PCR, the repertoire was profiled, and TCRdb retains in-frame clones only, with some absent. The sample lists around 59,000 clones, roughly nine tenths occurring once. The sequenced sample was CD4+ or CD8+ T cells sorted from blood, obtained in a trial of the OX40 agonist ivuxolimab. These receptor sequences come from an adult with an advanced solid tumor such as melanoma, head and neck, liver or kidney cancer.

The gene calls are TRBV6-6 and TRBJ1-2; D is unclear. Trimming took off 5 bases at V and 2 bases at J, with 9 bases between the two ends. The CDR3 is 13 residues long. Germline CDR1 reads MNHNY; CDR2 reads SVGAGI (reference sequence). CDR3 loop: CASSGTANYGYTF. CDR3 nucleotides: TGTGCCAGCAGTGGTACAGCCAACTATGGCTACACCTTC.

V and J are TRBV2 and TRBJ2-1, with 8 bases matching TRBD2. With 7 bases clipped from V and 8 bases from J, the junction kept 19 bases outside the gene matches. The germline V gene encodes CDR1 SNHLY and CDR2 FYNNEI. This CDR3 has 17 residues. CDR3 protein: CASIFPSGREDVDEQFF. CDR3 nucleotides: TGTGCCAGCATTTTCCCAAGCGGGCGGGAGGATGTCGATGAGCAGTTCTTC. The entire variable domain, with the rest obtained from reference TRBV2 and TRBJ2-1, is as follows: EPEVTQTPSHQVTQMGQEVILRCVPISNHLYFYWYRQILGQKVEFLVSFYNNEISEKSEIFDDQFSVERPDGSNFTLKIRSTKLEDSAMYFCASIFPSGREDVDEQFFGPGTRLTVL.

V is TRBV6-5 and J is TRBJ2-6; D remains unclear. V was shortened by 7 bases and J by 1 base, with 11 bases between the two germline ends. CDR3 length equals 15 residues. The germline CDR1 and CDR2 sequences are MNHEY and SVGAGI. CDR3: CASNPTPSGANVLTF. For the CDR3, the DNA is TGTGCCAGCAATCCAACCCCGTCTGGGGCCAACGTCCTGACTTTC.

This chain uses TRBV4-1 with TRBJ2-3; 8 nucleotides match TRBD2. The ends lost 1 base at V and 2 bases at J; junction bases unmatched: 5. Germline CDR1 and CDR2: MGHRA and YSYEKL. The CDR3 is 16 amino acids. CDR3 region: CASSQGIAGLTDTQYF. The CDR3 DNA reads as TGCGCCAGCAGCCAAGGGATAGCGGGACTCACAGATACGCAGTATTTT.

The V call is TRBV29-1, the J call TRBJ1-1; possibly TRBD1 for D (6 bases). Germline-derived CDR1 and CDR2 are SQVTM and ANQGSEA. The ends were cut back, 8 bases at V and 6 bases at J, with 10 bases in the middle. The CDR3 covers 10 residues. The CDR3: CSTEGAEAFF. The CDR3 bases are TGCAGCACGGAGGGGGCTGAAGCTTTCTTT.

V gene TRBV9 combines with J gene TRBJ2-6, with D perhaps TRBD1 (6 bases). The germline CDR1 and CDR2 sequences are SGDLS and YYNGEE. Trimming cost V 0 bases and J 4 bases, with 8 bases left between them. The CDR3 sequence is 15 residues long. This CDR3 is CASSVGGQGANVLTF. The CDR3 coding sequence is TGTGCCAGCAGCGTAGGTGGACAGGGGGCCAACGTCCTGACTTTC.

The chain couples TRBV7-9 to TRBJ2-2; either TRBD1 or TRBD2 may fit D (5 bases each). The germline V gene has CDR1 SEHNR and CDR2 FQNEAQ (reference sequence). Between the trimmed V and J ends, which lost 4 bases and 4 bases, there was a span of 10 bases. The CDR3 runs to 14 residues. The CDR3: CASSYQGVTGELFF. CDR3 in DNA: TGTGCCAGCAGCTACCAGGGAGTCACCGGGGAGCTGTTTTTT.

The V and J genes are TRBV6-6 and TRBJ2-1; 9 bases align to TRBD1. CDR1 is MNHNY and CDR2 is SVGAGI in the germline V gene (reference sequence). The CDR3 consists of 16 residues. V shed 0 bases and J 7 bases; nucleotides not matched to a gene: 7. CDR3 region: CASSYSPGTGLNEQFF. The CDR3 DNA sequence: TGTGCCAGCAGTTACTCCCCCGGGACAGGGTTGAATGAGCAGTTCTTC.

The chain couples TRBV28 to TRBJ2-1; no reliable D call. The CDR3 contains 11 residues. From germline, CDR1 is MDHEN and CDR2 SYDVKM. V was trimmed by 6 bases and J by 6 bases, leaving 6 bases between them. This CDR3 reads CASSPSNEQFF. The CDR3 DNA reads as TGTGCCAGCAGCCCGTCCAATGAGCAGTTCTTC.

The rearrangement uses TRBV15 and TRBJ1-5; D is unclear. Trimming cost V 4 bases and J 1 base, with 11 bases left between them. The CDR3 is 15 amino acids. Germline V gene sequence: CDR1 LNHNV, CDR2 YYDKDF (reference sequence). The chain's CDR3 is CATSTGVQSNQPQHF. DNA for the CDR3: TGTGCCACCAGCACGGGTGTGCAAAGCAATCAGCCCCAGCATTTT.